This is a list of T cell receptor beta chains from one sample in a study of blood T cells in healthy people across ages. In TCRdb, the 5' RACE reads were re-called with MiXCR into one record per CDR3 protein. Among roughly 930,000 distinct CDR3 sequences listed, about 48% were seen once. Specimen: blood. The source is a man aged 30-40 years in good health. CDR3s include the opening cysteine and the closing phenylalanine or tryptophan. D genes are given only for firm matches. Expanded clones are given a class, and other clones once, few, many or no size at all.

len	j_gene	abundance	d_gene	v_gene	CDR3nt	CDR3aa
14	TRBJ2-7	.	.	TRBV29-1	TGCAGCGTGCGGACAGAGGCTCCTACCCACGAGCAGTACTTC	CSVRTEAPTHEQYF
15	TRBJ2-7	few	TRBD2	TRBV20-1	TGCAGTGCTAAAAAAGGACTAGCGGGGGCCTACGAGCAGTACTTC	CSAKKGLAGAYEQYF
14	TRBJ2-7	.	TRBD1	TRBV6-2/TRBV6-3	TGTGCCAGCAGTCACCCGGACAGGAACTACGAGCAGTACTTC	CASSHPDRNYEQYF
15	TRBJ2-7	many	TRBD1	TRBV28	TGTGCCAGCAGGAGGGACAGGGGATTTTCCTACGAGCAGTACTTC	CASRRDRGFSYEQYF
14	TRBJ2-1	few	TRBD1	TRBV27	TGTGCCAGCAGTTTATCGGCAGGGGGCAATGAGCAGTTCTTC	CASSLSAGGNEQFF
11	TRBJ1-3	.	.	TRBV30	TGTGCCTGGAACGATGGAAACACCATATATTTT	CAWNDGNTIYF
16	TRBJ2-1	few	TRBD2	TRBV20-1	TGCAGTGCTAGCCTCACGGGACCGGGACTAGCCAATGAGCAGTTCTTC	CSASLTGPGLANEQFF
14	TRBJ2-7	few	.	TRBV6-1	TGTGCCAGCAGTGAAAACGGCATTCCCTACGAGCAGTACTTC	CASSENGIPYEQYF
10	TRBJ2-7	few	.	TRBV28	TGTGCCAGCCCCCCCTACGAGCAGTACTTC	CASPPYEQYF
14	TRBJ2-2	once	TRBD2	TRBV20-1	TGCAGTGCTTCCCGCGGGGGGAGAACCGGGGAGCTGTTTTTT	CSASRGGRTGELFF
13	TRBJ2-5	.	TRBD2	TRBV20-1	TGCAGTGCGCCTCGACTAGCCGGGGAGACCCAGTACTTC	CSAPRLAGETQYF
16	TRBJ2-3	few	.	TRBV4-3	TGCGCCAGCAGCCAAGCCCGGGGAGGTAATGGAGATACGCAGTATTTT	CASSQARGGNGDTQYF
14	TRBJ2-1	.	.	TRBV9	TGTGCCAGCGGAGAAGGGACCACCTACAATGAGCAGTTCTTC	CASGEGTTYNEQFF
15	TRBJ1-1	.	TRBD1	TRBV5-1	TGCGCCAGCAGCCCGCAGGGACAGAGCTACACTGAAGCTTTCTTT	CASSPQGQSYTEAFF
11	TRBJ1-6	.	TRBD1	TRBV2	TGTGCCAGCAGCCCGACAGGGGCCCTCCACTTT	CASSPTGALHF
16	TRBJ1-4	.	.	TRBV12-3/TRBV12-4	TGTGCCAGCAGTTCTGAAGTAGGACGCTTGGATGAAAAACTGTTTTTT	CASSSEVGRLDEKLFF
12	TRBJ2-7	.	.	TRBV10-3	TGTGCCATCAGTGCGGAGTTCTACGAGCAGTACTTC	CAISAEFYEQYF
15	TRBJ2-7	.	TRBD1	TRBV7-2	TGTGCCAGCAGCTTAGCCCTGACAGGGGCCTACGAGCAGTACTTC	CASSLALTGAYEQYF
13	TRBJ1-1	.	.	TRBV9	TGTGCCAGCACCGACGGACTGAACACTGAAGCTTTCTTT	CASTDGLNTEAFF
15	TRBJ1-2	few	.	TRBV5-6	TGTGCCAGCAGCTTGCGCAGGGTCGGCAACTATGGCTACACCTTC	CASSLRRVGNYGYTF
17	TRBJ2-3	.	TRBD2	TRBV3-1	TGTGCCAGCAGCTCCTGGACTAGCGGGGGGGTCACAGATACGCAGTATTTT	CASSSWTSGGVTDTQYF
16	TRBJ2-3	few	TRBD1	TRBV7-9	TGTGCCAGCAGCTTAGCCGGGACAGGGATAACAGATACGCAGTATTTT	CASSLAGTGITDTQYF
16	TRBJ2-3	.	TRBD2	TRBV20-1	TGCAGTACACCGGGACTAGCGGGACTAAGCACAGATACGCAGTATTTT	CSTPGLAGLSTDTQYF
16	TRBJ2-5	.	.	TRBV28	TGTGCCAGCAGTGCGCCGGGACGCAGCTCCCAAGAGACCCAGTACTTC	CASSAPGRSSQETQYF
19	TRBJ2-3	few	TRBD2	TRBV7-9	TGTGCCAGCAGACATTCGGTGGCGGGGGAGACCTCGTACACAGATACGCAGTATTTT	CASRHSVAGETSYTDTQYF
15	TRBJ2-1	few	.	TRBV6-6	TGTGCCAGCAGTTACTCAGTCCAAGGAAGCAATGAGCAGTTCTTC	CASSYSVQGSNEQFF
15	TRBJ2-2	.	TRBD1	TRBV5-1	TGCGCCAGCTCCCGGGGACAGGGTATCACCGGGGAGCTGTTTTTT	CASSRGQGITGELFF
15	TRBJ2-7	few	.	TRBV25-1	TGTGCCAGCAGTGACAGGGGAACGAGCTCCTACGAGCAGTACTTC	CASSDRGTSSYEQYF
15	TRBJ2-7	.	TRBD2	TRBV20-1	TGCAGTGCTGGAGAGACTAGCGGGGGCGGAGGGGAGCAGTACTTC	CSAGETSGGGGEQYF
15	TRBJ2-3	.	.	TRBV12-3/TRBV12-4	TGTGCCAGCAAGGGAACAGCGGGGCCCACAGGGACGCAGTATTTT	CASKGTAGPTGTQYF
14	TRBJ1-5	.	.	TRBV20-1	TGCAGTGCTAGTGGGGGAACTAGCAATCAGCCCCAGCATTTT	CSASGGTSNQPQHF
13	TRBJ1-1	.	.	TRBV12-3/TRBV12-4	TGTGCCAGCAGTTTGGGGGGACCCTATGAAGCTTTCTTT	CASSLGGPYEAFF
18	TRBJ1-4	.	TRBD1	TRBV12-3/TRBV12-4	TGTGCCAGCAGCTATACGCCGGGACAGGGGTATCCGAATGAAAAACTGTTTTTT	CASSYTPGQGYPNEKLFF
16	TRBJ2-4	.	.	TRBV7-9	TGTGCCAGCAGCCCCGAGTGGGGTTTAGCCAAAAACATTCAGTACTTC	CASSPEWGLAKNIQYF
17	TRBJ2-7	.	.	TRBV6-1	TGTGCCAGCAGGGAACCAGACCCTAGGACAGCGACCTACGAGCAGTACTTC	CASREPDPRTATYEQYF
12	TRBJ2-7	few	.	TRBV2	TGTGCCAGCAGGGAATCAAGTGCAGAGCAGTACTTC	CASRESSAEQYF
14	TRBJ2-7	few	.	TRBV6-2/TRBV6-3	TGTGCCAGCAGCTCCAGGGGATGGGCCTACGAGCAGTACTTC	CASSSRGWAYEQYF
16	TRBJ2-5	.	TRBD1	TRBV20-1	TGCAGTGCTCGAGTAACAGGGGCGGCGTGGCAAGAGACCCAGTACTTC	CSARVTGAAWQETQYF
12	TRBJ2-1	.	.	TRBV11-3	TGTGCCAGCAGCTTATCCTTCCGTGAGCAGTTCTTC	CASSLSFREQFF
15	TRBJ2-1	.	TRBD2	TRBV6-5	TGTGCCAGCAGTTACTCGTTGGGAGGGTCAGATGAGCAGTTCTTC	CASSYSLGGSDEQFF